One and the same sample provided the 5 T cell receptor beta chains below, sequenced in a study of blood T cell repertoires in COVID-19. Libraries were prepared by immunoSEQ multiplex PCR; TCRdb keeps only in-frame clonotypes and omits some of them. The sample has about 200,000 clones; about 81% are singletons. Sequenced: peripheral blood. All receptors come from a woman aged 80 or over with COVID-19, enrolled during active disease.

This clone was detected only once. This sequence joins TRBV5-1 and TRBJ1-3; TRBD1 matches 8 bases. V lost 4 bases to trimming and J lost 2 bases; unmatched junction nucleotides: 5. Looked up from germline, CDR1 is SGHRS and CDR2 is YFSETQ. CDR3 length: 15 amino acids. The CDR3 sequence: CASSIQGATGNTIYF. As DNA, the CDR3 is TGCGCCAGCAGCATTCAGGGGGCCACTGGAAACACCATATATTTT.

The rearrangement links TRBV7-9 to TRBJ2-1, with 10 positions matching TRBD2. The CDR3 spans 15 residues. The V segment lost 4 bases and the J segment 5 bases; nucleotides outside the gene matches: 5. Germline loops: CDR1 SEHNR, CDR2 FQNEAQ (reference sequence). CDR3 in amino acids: CASSSSGRGHNEQFF. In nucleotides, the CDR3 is TGTGCCAGCAGCTCTAGCGGGAGAGGTCACAATGAGCAGTTCTTC.

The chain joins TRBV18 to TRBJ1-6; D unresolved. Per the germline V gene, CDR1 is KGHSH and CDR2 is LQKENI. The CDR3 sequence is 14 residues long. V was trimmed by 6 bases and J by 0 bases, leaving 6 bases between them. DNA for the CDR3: TGTGCCAGCTCGTCTAGCTCCTATAATTCACCCCTCCACTTT. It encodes CASSSSSYNSPLHF.

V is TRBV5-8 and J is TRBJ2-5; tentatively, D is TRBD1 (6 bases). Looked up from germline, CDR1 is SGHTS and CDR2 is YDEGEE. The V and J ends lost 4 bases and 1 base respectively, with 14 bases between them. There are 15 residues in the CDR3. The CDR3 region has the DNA TGTGCCAGCAGCCCCCTACAGGGTTTCCAAGAGACCCAGTACTTC. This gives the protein CASSPLQGFQETQYF.

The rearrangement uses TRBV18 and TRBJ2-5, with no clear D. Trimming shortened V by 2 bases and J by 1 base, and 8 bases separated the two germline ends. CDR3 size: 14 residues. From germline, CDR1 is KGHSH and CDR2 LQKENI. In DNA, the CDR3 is TGTGCCAGCTCACCATCCAACAGCCAAGAGACCCAGTACTTC. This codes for CASSPSNSQETQYF.